Included here is one T cell receptor beta chain sequence, with context. Its antigen remains unidentified. Libraries were prepared by immunoSEQ multiplex PCR; TCRdb keeps only in-frame clonotypes and omits some of them. The sample has 2 million to 2.5 million clones, about 90% seen once. There were only Caucasian adults among the donors, and all lived in Nashville, Tennessee. These data originate in a study of shared clonotypes between healthy human individuals. Study conclusions and caveats: Sampling was confined to blood; repertoires within tissues likely differ.

The CDR3 has 13 residues. Germline V CDR1 and CDR2: SQVTM, ANQGSEA. Trimming took off 3 bases at V and 1 base at J, with 9 bases between the two ends. The receptor's source is a man aged 18 to 30 in good health. Some clones in this sample may be carry-over from other donors' samples. The rearrangement uses TRBV29-1 and TRBJ2-5; D may be TRBD2 (5 bases). Sequenced material: naive CD4+ T cells from PBMCs. Subset specified: CD45RA+ positively selected. The CDR3 coding sequence is TGCAGCGTTGAGCGGACTTCCCAAGAGACCCAGTACTTC. Its protein is CSVERTSQETQYF.